This T cell receptor (beta chain) came from a study of shared T cell receptors in the human thymus. Sequencing used immunoSEQ multiplex PCR; TCRdb keeps in-frame clones, though not all of them. The sample holds hundreds of thousands of clones, about 87% seen once. The germline V gene has CDR1 SGDLS and CDR2 YYNGEE. V shed 0 bases and J shed 5 bases, with 11 bases lying between them. The CDR3 is 14 residues long. These data were also filed under a second study, of human thymus T cells. That publication notes: Thymic and blood repertoires appeared to show biased V and J gene usage.

The chain employs TRBV9 and TRBJ2-5; D unresolved. Sequencing was done on a sample of thymocytes. This clonotype was sampled from a boy younger than two with a congenital heart defect. CDR3: CASSVGVQDETQYF. DNA of the CDR3: TGTGCCAGCAGCGTAGGGGTTCAGGATGAGACCCAGTACTTC.